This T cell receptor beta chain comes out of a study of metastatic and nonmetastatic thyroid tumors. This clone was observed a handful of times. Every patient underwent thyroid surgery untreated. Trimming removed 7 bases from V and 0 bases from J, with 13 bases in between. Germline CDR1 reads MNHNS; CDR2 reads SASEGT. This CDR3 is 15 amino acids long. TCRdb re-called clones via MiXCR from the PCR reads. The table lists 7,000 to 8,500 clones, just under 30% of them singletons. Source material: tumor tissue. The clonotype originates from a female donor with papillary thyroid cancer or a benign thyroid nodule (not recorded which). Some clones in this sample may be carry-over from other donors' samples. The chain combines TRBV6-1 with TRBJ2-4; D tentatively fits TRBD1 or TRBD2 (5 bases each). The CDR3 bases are TGTGCCAGCATAAGTGAGGGGTTAGCCAAAAACATTCAGTACTTC. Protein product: CASISEGLAKNIQYF.